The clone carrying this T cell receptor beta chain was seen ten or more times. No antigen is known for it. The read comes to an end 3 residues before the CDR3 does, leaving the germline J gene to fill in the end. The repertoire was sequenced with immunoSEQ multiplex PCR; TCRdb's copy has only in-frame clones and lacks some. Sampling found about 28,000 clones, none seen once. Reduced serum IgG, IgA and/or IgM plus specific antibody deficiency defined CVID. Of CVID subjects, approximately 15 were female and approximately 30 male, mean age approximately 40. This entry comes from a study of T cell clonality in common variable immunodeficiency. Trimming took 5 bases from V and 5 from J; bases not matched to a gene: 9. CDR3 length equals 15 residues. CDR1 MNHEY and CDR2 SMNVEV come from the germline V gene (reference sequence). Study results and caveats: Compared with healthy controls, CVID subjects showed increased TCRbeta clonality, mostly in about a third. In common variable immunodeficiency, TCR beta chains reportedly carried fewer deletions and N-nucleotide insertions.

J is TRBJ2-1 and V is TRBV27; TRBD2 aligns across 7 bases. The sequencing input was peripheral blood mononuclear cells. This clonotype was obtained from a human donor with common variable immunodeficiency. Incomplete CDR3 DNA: TGTGCCAGCAGTCCCCGGTGGCGGGAGAACAATGAG. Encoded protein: CASSPRWRENNE. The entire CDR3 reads CASSPRWRENNEQFF.